This TCR beta chain was profiled in a study of T cells in Graves' hyperthyroidism and ophthalmopathy. If no ophthalmopathy progression occurred within 18 months, Graves' hyperthyroidism was stable. Among the patients, aged 18 to 65, hyperthyroidism was newly diagnosed and had lasted under 2 months. This clonotype was found many times. No antigen is known for it. The CDR3 is 12 amino acids. CDR1 and CDR2 from the germline V gene are WNHNN and SYGVQD (reference sequence). Trimming shortened V by 5 bases and J by 5 bases, and 10 bases separated the two germline ends. RNA transcripts gave rise to amplified TCR beta CDR3 regions. The study used the HTBI primer set for a first-round RT-PCR of the TCR CDR3. In TCRdb, the multiplex PCR reads were re-called with MiXCR into one record per CDR3 protein. Among 500,000 to 750,000 distinct CDR3 sequences listed, about 15% were seen once. Study-wide findings and caveats: Most thyroid clonotypes expanded above 0.001 appeared in blood too.

This sequence originates from a woman in her 30s with Graves' hyperthyroidism. Sample: blood. The V call is TRBV10-1, the J call TRBJ2-7, with D unclear. The CDR3 DNA follows: TGCGCCAGCAGTTGGGCATGGAACGAGCAGTACTTC. Translation: CASSWAWNEQYF.